The 18 T cell receptor beta chains below all came from one sample that was sequenced in a study of blood T cells in healthy people across ages. The second PCR ran about 6 to 11 cycles with a sample-barcoded 5' primer and J-beta primers. Via MiXCR, TCRdb re-called the 5' RACE reads, giving one row per CDR3 protein. This sample has 1,100,000 or so distinct CDR3 sequences, with roughly 45% found just once. The sequenced material came from blood. The receptors were sampled from a woman in her sixties or seventies in good health.

In regard to this clonotype: One end of the junction is discordant with germline, which a read error may explain. The chain links TRBV25-1 to TRBJ2-3; no firm D call. Germline lookup yields CDR1 MGHDK and CDR2 SYGVNS. The CDR3 contains 15 residues. Here the CDR3 DNA reads TGTGCCAGCAGAGCTGGACCACACCTCACAGCTACGCAGTATTTT. It translates to CASRAGPHLTATQYF. Using reference TRBV25-1 and TRBJ2-3 for the parts outside the CDR3, the full variable domain is EADIYQTPRYLVIGTGKKITLECSQTMGHDKMYWYQQDPGMELHLIHYSYGVNSTEKGDLSSESTVSRIRTEHFPLTLESARPSHTSQYLCASRAGPHLTATQYFGPGTRLTVL.

The chain joins TRBV6-5 to TRBJ2-4, with TRBD2 as a possible D gene (6 bases). The end of the DNA fits TRBJ2-7 better, so the J call may be wrong. Germline V gene lookup returns CDR1 MNHEY and CDR2 SVGAGI. CDR3 size: 13 residues. CDR3: CASSYVEGGEQYF. In DNA form, the CDR3 reads TGTGCCAGCAGTTACGTGGAGGGTGGCGAGCAGTACTTC.

V usage is TRBV20-1 and J usage is TRBJ2-5, with a weak D call TRBD1 (5 bases). The CDR3 loop spans 19 amino acids. The germline V gene has CDR1 DFQATT and CDR2 SNEGSKA (reference sequence). Trimming removed 0 bases at V and 3 bases at J, with 26 bases between. In DNA, the CDR3 is TGCAGTGCTAGAGATCGGCAGGAATGGGGCAGGGTTACCGAAGAGACCCAGTACTTC. Amino acids: CSARDRQEWGRVTEETQYF.

The rearrangement links TRBV5-5 to TRBJ2-7, with 11 bases aligning to TRBD1. Germline assignment: CDR1 SGHKS and CDR2 YYEKEE (reference sequence). The J segment lost 4 bases and the V segment lost 3 bases, leaving 3 bases of the junction unmatched. The CDR3 is made up of 14 amino acids. CDR3 DNA: TGTGCCAGCAGCTGGGGGACAGGGGGTTACGAGCAGTACTTC. This gives the protein CASSWGTGGYEQYF.

The rearrangement links TRBV9 to TRBJ2-5; D is tentatively TRBD1 or TRBD2 (5 bases each). V shed 0 bases and J shed 4 bases, with 13 bases lying between them. The CDR3 totals 15 residues. CDR1 is SGDLS, CDR2 YYNGEE, per germline. The CDR3 spells CASSVGGASTETQYF. The CDR3 DNA follows: TGTGCCAGCAGCGTAGGAGGGGCTAGTACAGAGACCCAGTACTTC.

This clonotype showed up just a few times. The chain uses TRBV28 and TRBJ2-7; 9 bases line up with TRBD1. This CDR3 is built from 16 residues. J was trimmed by 1 base and V by 3 bases; bases with no gene match: 7. CDR1 MDHEN and CDR2 SYDVKM come from the germline V gene. The CDR3 DNA sequence: TGTGCCAGCAGTTTTTCGGGGACAGGGAATTCCTACGAGCAGTACTTC. This encodes CASSFSGTGNSYEQYF.

The genes are TRBV14 and TRBJ2-1, with D possibly being TRBD1 or TRBD2 (6 bases each). Trimming removed 4 bases at V and 13 bases at J, with 20 bases between. Germline CDR1 SGHDN, CDR2 FVKESK. CDR3 length: 14 residues. CDR3 sequence: CASSPTRGVPTQFF. The CDR3 DNA is TGTGCCAGCAGCCCTACGAGGGGGGTCCCTACTCAGTTCTTC.

In DNA form, the CDR3 reads TGTGCCAGCTCACCAAGGGACGGAGACAATGAGCAGTTCTTC. Translating gives CASSPRDGDNEQFF. J is TRBJ2-1 and V is TRBV18, with D perhaps being TRBD1 or TRBD2 (5 bases each). Germline-derived CDR1 and CDR2 are KGHSH and LQKENI. CDR3 length: 14 residues. The V end lost 2 bases, the J end lost 5 bases, and 10 bases lay between the germline ends. Together with reference TRBV18 and TRBJ2-1, the CDR3 gives the full variable domain: NAGVMQNPRHLVRRRGQEARLRCSPMKGHSHVYWYRQLPEEGLKFMVYLQKENIIDESGMPKERFSAEFPKEGPSILRIQQVVRGDSAAYFCASSPRDGDNEQFFGPGTRLTVL.

This chain joins TRBV7-3 and TRBJ2-1, with 10 bases that match TRBD2. V shed 4 bases, J shed 9 bases, and the junction held 12 bases outside the gene matches. CDR1 and CDR2 (germline): SGHTA, FQGTGA. This CDR3 has 16 amino acids. CDR3 coding DNA: TGTGCCAGCAGCTCCGGGGGGCTAGCGGGAGATTCTGAGCAGTTCTTC. Protein product: CASSSGGLAGDSEQFF.

This sequence joins TRBV5-1 and TRBJ2-1; no clear D gene. V gave up 2 bases and J gave up 0 bases, with 12 bases separating them. This CDR3 contains 16 residues. Germline CDR1 SGHRS, CDR2 YFSETQ. The CDR3 region has the DNA TGCGCCAGCAGCTTCGGTCGGATGAGCTCCTACAATGAGCAGTTCTTC. Translating gives CASSFGRMSSYNEQFF.

V usage is TRBV12-3 or TRBV12-4 and J usage is TRBJ2-1, with D possibly TRBD2 on 5 matching bases. Deletions cut 8 bases from V and 8 bases from J, with 19 bases between. The CDR3 totals 14 residues. CDR3 bases: TGTGCCAGCTTACCCGGAGGTTTCTCGGATGAGCAGTTCTTC. It codes for CASLPGGFSDEQFF.

In its sample, this clonotype was seen a few times. The gene calls are TRBV7-2 and TRBJ2-7; D not resolved. This CDR3 is built from 16 residues. V lost 5 bases and J 6 bases, leaving 23 bases between the germline ends. CDR1 and CDR2 from the germline V gene are SGHTA and FQGNSA. CDR3 protein: CASSPTSVVVAGEQYF. CDR3 DNA: TGTGCCAGCAGCCCTACCTCCGTGGTTGTGGCAGGCGAGCAGTACTTC.

This clonotype has a handful of counts. J is TRBJ2-4 and V is TRBV6-5; TRBD1 matches 10 bases. V lost 5 bases to trimming and J lost 7 bases; unmatched junction nucleotides: 8. The CDR3 runs to 15 residues. Germline V gene data show CDR1 as MNHEY and CDR2 as SVGAGI. The CDR3 here is CASSPAGTGVNIQYF. Here the CDR3 DNA reads TGTGCCAGCAGTCCCGCCGGGACAGGGGTGAACATTCAGTACTTC.

The chain carries TRBV7-6 and TRBJ1-6; 7 bases line up with TRBD1. The junction had 13 bases not matched to a gene; V was cut back by 7 bases and J by 13 bases. The length of the CDR3 is 14 residues. CDR1 and CDR2 (germline): SGHVS, FNYEAQ. Here the CDR3 DNA reads TGTGCCAGCACCAAGGGGGCAGGGGGGTTTCCCCTCCACTTT. It specifies CASTKGAGGFPLHF.

The chain joins TRBV19 to TRBJ1-2, with D possibly matching TRBD1 (5 bases). The CDR3 has 15 residues. Germline V CDR1 and CDR2: LNHDA, SQIVND (reference sequence). The V and J ends lost 0 bases and 8 bases respectively, with 16 bases between them. Written as DNA, the CDR3 is TGTGCCAGTAGTATAGAACCTCAGGGATTGCGCGGCTACACCTTC. This sequence encodes CASSIEPQGLRGYTF. Full variable domain (missing parts from reference TRBV19 and TRBJ1-2): DGGITQSPKYLFRKEGQNVTLSCEQNLNHDAMYWYRQDPGQGLRLIYYSQIVNDFQKGDIAEGYSVSREKKESFPLTVTSAQKNPTAFYLCASSIEPQGLRGYTFGSGTRLTVV.

V is TRBV27 and J is TRBJ2-7, with 8 bases lining up with TRBD2. CDR1 and CDR2 (germline): MNHEY, SMNVEV (reference sequence). CDR3 length equals 16 residues. Germline trimming cut 5 bases from V and 1 base from J; bases unmatched to any gene: 10. CDR3 in amino acids: CASSPSLAGFSYEQYF. The CDR3 nucleotides read TGTGCCAGCAGTCCCTCTTTAGCGGGGTTTTCCTACGAGCAGTACTTC.

This sequence joins TRBV20-1 and TRBJ2-1, with D perhaps matching TRBD1 or TRBD2 (5 bases each). The germline CDR1 and CDR2 sequences are DFQATT and SNEGSKA (reference sequence). There are 16 residues in the CDR3. The ends were cut back, 3 bases at V and 0 bases at J, with 15 bases in the middle. The CDR3 reads CSASKIGTSSYNEQFF. Here the CDR3 DNA reads TGCAGTGCTAGTAAGATAGGGACGAGCTCCTACAATGAGCAGTTCTTC.

The chain combines TRBV24-1 with TRBJ2-1; the D is unclear. The CDR3 has 14 residues. Trimming took 3 bases from V and 4 from J, leaving 9 bases between them. The germline CDR1 and CDR2 sequences are KGHDR and SFDVKD. This chain's CDR3 is CATSDVSQYNEQFF. The CDR3 DNA is TGTGCCACCAGTGATGTGTCCCAGTACAATGAGCAGTTCTTC.